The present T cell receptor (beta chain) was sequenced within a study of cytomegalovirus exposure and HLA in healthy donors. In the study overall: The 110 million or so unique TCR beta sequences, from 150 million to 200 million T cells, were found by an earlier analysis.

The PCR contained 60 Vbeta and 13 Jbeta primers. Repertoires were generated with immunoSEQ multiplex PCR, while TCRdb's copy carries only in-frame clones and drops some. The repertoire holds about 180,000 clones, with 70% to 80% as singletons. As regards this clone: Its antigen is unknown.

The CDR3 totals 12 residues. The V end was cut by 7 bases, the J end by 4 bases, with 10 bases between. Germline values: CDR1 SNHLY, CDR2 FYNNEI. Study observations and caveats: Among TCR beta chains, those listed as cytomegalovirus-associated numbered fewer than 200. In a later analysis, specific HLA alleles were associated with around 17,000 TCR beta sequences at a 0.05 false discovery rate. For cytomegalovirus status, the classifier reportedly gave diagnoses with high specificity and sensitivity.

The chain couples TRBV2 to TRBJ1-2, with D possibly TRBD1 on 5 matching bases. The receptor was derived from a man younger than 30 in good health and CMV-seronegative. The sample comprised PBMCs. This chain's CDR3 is CASTSGIYGYTF. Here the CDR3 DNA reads TGTGCCAGCACTTCAGGGATCTATGGCTACACCTTC.